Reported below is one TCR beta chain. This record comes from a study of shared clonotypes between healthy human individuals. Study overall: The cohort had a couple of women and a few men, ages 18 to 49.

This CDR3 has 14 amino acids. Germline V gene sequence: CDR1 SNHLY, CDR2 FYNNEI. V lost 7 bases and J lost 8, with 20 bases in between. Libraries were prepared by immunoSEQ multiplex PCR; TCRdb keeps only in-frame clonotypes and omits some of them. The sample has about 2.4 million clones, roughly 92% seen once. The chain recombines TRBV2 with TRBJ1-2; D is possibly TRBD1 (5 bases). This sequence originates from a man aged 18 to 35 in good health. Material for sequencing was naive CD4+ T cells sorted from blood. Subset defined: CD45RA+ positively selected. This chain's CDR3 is CASIIQAGQRGYTF. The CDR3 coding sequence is TGTGCCAGCATAATCCAAGCAGGGCAGAGGGGCTACACCTTC.